The present entry profiles one TCR beta chain with its context. The data are from a study of control samples from healthy donors and cancer patients. CDR1 and CDR2 from the germline V gene are SGHTA and FQGTGA. This CDR3 contains 13 residues. V lost 0 bases to trimming and J lost 4 bases, with 6 bases between them. The method was immunoSEQ multiplex PCR; TCRdb's version includes in-frame clones alone and lacks a portion of them. The sample consists of some 130,000 clones, approximately 90% of them appearing once. Sample: blood. The origin of this receptor is a man in his forties in good health. This sequence joins TRBV7-3 and TRBJ2-5; the D is unclear. The CDR3 sequence is CASSLTFGETQYF. The CDR3 DNA reads as TGTGCCAGCAGCTTAACGTTCGGAGAGACCCAGTACTTC.